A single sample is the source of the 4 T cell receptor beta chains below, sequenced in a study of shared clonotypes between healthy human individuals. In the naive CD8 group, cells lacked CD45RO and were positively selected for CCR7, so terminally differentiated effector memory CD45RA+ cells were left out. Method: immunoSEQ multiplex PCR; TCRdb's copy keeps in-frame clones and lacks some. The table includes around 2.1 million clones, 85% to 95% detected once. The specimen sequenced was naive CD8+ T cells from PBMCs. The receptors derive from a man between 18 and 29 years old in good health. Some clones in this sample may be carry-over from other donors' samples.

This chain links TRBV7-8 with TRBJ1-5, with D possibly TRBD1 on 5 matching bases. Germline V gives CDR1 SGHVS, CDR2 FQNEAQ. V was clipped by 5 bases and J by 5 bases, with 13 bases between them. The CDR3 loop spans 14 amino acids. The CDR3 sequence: CASSTGGWDQPQHF. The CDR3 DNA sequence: TGTGCCAGCAGCACTGGGGGGTGGGATCAGCCCCAGCATTTT.

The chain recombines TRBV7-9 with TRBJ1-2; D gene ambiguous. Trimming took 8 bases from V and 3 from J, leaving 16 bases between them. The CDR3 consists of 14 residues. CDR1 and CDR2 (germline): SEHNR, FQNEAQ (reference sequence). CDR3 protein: CASHDASGHYGYTF. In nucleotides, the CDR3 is TGTGCCAGCCATGACGCCTCAGGTCACTATGGCTACACCTTC. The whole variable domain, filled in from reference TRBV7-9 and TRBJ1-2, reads DTGVSQNPRHKITKRGQNVTFRCDPISEHNRLYWYRQTLGQGPEFLTYFQNEAQLEKSRLLSDRFSAERPKGSFSTLEIQRTEQGDSAMYLCASHDASGHYGYTFGSGTRLTVV.

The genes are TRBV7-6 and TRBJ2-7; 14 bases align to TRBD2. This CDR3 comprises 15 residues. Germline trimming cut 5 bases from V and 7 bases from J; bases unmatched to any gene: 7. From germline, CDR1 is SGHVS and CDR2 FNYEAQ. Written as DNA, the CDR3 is TGTGCCAGCAGCCTGACTAGCGGGAGGGCCCGAGAGCAGTACTTC. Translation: CASSLTSGRAREQYF.

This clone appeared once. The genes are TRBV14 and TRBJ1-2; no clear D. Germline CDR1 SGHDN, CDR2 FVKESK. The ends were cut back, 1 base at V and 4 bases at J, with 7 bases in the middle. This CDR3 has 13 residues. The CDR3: CASSQVHIYGYTF. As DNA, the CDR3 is TGTGCCAGCAGCCAAGTTCACATCTATGGCTACACCTTC.